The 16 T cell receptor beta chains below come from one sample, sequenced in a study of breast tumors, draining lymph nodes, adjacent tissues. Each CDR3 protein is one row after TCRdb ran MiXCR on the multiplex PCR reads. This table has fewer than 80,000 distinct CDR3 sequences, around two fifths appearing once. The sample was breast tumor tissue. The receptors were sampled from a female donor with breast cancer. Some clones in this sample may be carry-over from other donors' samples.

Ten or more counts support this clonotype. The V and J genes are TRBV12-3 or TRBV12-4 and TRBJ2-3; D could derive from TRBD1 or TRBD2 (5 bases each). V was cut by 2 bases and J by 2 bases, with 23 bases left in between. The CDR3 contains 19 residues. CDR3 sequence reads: CASSLLTYTGTTFTDTQYF. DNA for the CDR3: TGTGCCAGCAGTTTACTTACCTACACCGGGACCACCTTCACAGATACGCAGTATTTT.

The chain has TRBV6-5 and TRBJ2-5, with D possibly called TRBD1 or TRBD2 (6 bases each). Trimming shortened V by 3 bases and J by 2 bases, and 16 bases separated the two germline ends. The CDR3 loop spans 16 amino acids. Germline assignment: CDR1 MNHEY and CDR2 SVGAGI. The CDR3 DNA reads TGTGCCAGCAGTTATATAGGGGGAGGACCTCAAGAGACCCAGTACTTC. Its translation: CASSYIGGGPQETQYF.

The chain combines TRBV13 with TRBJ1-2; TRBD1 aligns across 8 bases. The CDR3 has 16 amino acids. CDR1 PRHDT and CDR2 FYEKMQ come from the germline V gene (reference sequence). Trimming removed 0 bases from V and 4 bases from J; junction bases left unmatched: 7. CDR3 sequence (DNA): TGTGCCAGCAGCTTAGGGACAGGGGTCCCCCTCTATGGCTACACCTTC. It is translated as CASSLGTGVPLYGYTF.

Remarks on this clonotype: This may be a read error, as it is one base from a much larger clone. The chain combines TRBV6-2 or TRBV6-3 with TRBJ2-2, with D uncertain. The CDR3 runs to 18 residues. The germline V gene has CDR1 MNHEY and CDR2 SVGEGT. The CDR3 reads CASSHSMPSPTNTGELFF. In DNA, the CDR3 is TGTGCCAGCAGTCACTCGATGCCCTCGCCTACGAACACCGGGGAGCTGTTTTTT.

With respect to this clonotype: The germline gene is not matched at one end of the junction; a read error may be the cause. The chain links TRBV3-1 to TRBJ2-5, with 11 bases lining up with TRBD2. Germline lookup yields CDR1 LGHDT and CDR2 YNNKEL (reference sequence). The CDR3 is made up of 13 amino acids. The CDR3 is CASSPSGRETQYF. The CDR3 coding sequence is TGCGCCAGCAGCCCTAGCGGGAGGGAGACCCAGTACTTC.

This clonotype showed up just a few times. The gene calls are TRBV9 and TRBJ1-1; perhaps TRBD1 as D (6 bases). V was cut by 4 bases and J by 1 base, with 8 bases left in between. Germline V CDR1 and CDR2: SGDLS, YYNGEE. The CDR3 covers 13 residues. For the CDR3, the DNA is TGTGCCAGCAGCCCCAGGGGGAACACTGAAGCTTTCTTT. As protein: CASSPRGNTEAFF.

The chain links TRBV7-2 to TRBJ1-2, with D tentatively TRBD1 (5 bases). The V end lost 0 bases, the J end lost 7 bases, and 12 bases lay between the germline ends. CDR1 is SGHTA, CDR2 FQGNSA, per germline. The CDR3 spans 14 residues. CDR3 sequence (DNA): TGTGCCAGCAGCTTAGCTGAAGGCGGGGGTGGCTACACCTTC. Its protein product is CASSLAEGGGGYTF.

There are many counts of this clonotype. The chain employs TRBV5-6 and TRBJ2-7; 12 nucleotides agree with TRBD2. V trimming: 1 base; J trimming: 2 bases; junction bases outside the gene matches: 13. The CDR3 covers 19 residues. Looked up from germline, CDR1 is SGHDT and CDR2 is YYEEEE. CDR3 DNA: TGTGCCAGCAGCTTGTCGGGTTCACTAGCGGGGGGTCTGGCCTACGAGCAGTACTTC. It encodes CASSLSGSLAGGLAYEQYF.

The CDR3 sequence is CPHVEKSTWGQNTGELFF. The CDR3 DNA is TGTCCCCACGTTGAGAAATCAACGTGGGGACAGAACACCGGGGAGCTGTTTTTT. The chain is built from TRBV3-1 and TRBJ2-2, with a tentative D call TRBD1 (6 bases). Germline CDR1 reads LGHDT; CDR2 reads YNNKEL (reference sequence). This CDR3 spans 18 amino acids. The variable domain in full, with the rest retrieved from reference TRBV3-1 and TRBJ2-2, is DTAVSQTPKYLVTQMGNDKSIKCEQNLGHDTMYWYKQDSKKFLKIMFSYNNKELIINETVPNRFSPKSPDKAHLNLHINSLELGDSAVYFCPHVEKSTWGQNTGELFFGEGSRLTVL.

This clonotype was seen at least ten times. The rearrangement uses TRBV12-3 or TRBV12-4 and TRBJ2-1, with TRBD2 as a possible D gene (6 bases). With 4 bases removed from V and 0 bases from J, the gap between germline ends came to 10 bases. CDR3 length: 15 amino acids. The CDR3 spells CASSYTSSSYNEQFF. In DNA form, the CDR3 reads TGTGCCAGCAGTTATACTAGCAGCTCCTACAATGAGCAGTTCTTC.

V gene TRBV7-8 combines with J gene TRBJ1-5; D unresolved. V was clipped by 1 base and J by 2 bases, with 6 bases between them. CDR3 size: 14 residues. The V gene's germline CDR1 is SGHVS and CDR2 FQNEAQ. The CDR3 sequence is CASSLGAGNQPQHF. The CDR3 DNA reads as TGTGCCAGCAGCTTAGGAGCAGGCAATCAGCCCCAGCATTTT.

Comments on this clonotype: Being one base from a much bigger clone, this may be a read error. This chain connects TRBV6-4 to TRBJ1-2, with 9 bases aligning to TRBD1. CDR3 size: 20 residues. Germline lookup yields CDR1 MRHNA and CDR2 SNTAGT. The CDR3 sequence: CASGDNHIPGQGGSNYGYTF. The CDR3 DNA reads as TGTGCCAGCGGTGACAACCATATACCGGGACAGGGAGGATCTAACTATGGCTACACCTTC.

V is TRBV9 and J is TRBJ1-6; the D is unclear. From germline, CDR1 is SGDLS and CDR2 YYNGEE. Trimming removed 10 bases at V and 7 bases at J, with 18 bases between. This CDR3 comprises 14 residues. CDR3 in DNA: TGTGCCTGCTACGGAACCGCCACAAATTCACCCCTCCACTTT. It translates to CACYGTATNSPLHF.

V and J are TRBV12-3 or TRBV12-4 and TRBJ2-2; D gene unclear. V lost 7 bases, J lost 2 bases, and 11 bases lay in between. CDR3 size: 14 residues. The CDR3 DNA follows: TGTGCCAGCAAACTCTATGGAAACACCGGGGAGCTGTTTTTT. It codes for CASKLYGNTGELFF.

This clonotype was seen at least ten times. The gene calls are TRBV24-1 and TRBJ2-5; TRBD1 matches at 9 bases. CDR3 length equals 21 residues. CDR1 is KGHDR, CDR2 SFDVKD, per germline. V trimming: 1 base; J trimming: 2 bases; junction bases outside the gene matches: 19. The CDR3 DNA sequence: TGTGCCACCAGTGATTTTGTCACCGGGTCGGGACAGGGCTCCCGACAAGAGACCCAGTACTTC. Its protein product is CATSDFVTGSGQGSRQETQYF.

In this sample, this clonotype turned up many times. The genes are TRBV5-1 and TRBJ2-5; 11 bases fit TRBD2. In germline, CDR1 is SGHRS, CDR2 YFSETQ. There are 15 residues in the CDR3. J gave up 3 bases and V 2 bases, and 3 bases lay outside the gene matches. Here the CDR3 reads CASSFSGGAEETQYF. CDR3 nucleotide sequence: TGCGCCAGCAGCTTTAGCGGGGGGGCCGAAGAGACCCAGTACTTC.